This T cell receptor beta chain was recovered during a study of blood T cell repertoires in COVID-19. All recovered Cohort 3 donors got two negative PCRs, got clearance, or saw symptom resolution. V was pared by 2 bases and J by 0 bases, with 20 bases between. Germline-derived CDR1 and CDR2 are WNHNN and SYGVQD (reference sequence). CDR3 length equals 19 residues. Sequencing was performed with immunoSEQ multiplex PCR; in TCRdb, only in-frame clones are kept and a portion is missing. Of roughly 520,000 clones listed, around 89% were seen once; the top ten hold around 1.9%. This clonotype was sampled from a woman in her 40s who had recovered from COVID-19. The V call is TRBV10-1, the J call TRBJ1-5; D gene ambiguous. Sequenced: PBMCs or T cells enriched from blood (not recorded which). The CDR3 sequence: CASSEREGERGYSNQPQHF. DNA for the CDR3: TGCGCCAGCAGTGAGAGGGAGGGTGAACGGGGATATAGCAATCAGCCCCAGCATTTT.